This record covers a single TCR beta chain. Its antigen is not known. The entry originates in a study of cytomegalovirus exposure and HLA in healthy donors. For the study at large: Some 85 million unique TCRs, all from HLA-typed donors, were included in an early release of the data. Findings and limits, study-wide: Most TCR sequences were seen very rarely across donors, but some public TCRs occurred in many. As confirmed in vitro, three CMV-associated chains were specific for CMV antigens.

The PCR used 60 Vbeta and 13 Jbeta primers. Here immunoSEQ multiplex PCR was the method, and the copy in TCRdb shows in-frame clones only, minus some. This repertoire shows tens of thousands of clones, 78% found once; its top ten account for 3% to 3.5%. At sampling all donors were nominally healthy, likely with unrecorded immune exposures. V was pared by 4 bases and J by 4 bases, with 6 bases of the junction left unmatched. The CDR3 is 14 amino acids. The V gene's germline CDR1 is MDHEN and CDR2 SYDVKM. Sequencing used PBMCs. V is TRBV28 and J is TRBJ1-2, with 7 positions matching TRBD1. This TCR was sampled from a woman aged 40 to 50 in good health and CMV-seronegative. DNA of the CDR3: TGTGCCAGCAGTTCAGACACAGGGGCCTATGGCTACACCTTC. Encoded protein: CASSSDTGAYGYTF.